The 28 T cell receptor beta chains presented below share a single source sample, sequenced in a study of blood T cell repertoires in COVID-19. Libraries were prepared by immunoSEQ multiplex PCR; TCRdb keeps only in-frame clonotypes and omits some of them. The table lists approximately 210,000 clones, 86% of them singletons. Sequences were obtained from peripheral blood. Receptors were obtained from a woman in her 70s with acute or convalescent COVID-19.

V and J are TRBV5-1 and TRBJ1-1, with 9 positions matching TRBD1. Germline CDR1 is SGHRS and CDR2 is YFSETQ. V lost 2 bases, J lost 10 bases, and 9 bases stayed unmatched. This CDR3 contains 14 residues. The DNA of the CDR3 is TGCGCCAGCAGCTTAGAACAGGGGGCATGGGGAGCTTTCTTT. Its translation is CASSLEQGAWGAFF. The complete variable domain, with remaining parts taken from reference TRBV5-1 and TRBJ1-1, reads KAGVTQTPRYLIKTRGQQVTLSCSPISGHRSVSWYQQTPGQGLQFLFEYFSETQRNKGNFPGRFSGRQFSNSRSEMNVSTLELGDSALYLCASSLEQGAWGAFFGQGTRLTVV.

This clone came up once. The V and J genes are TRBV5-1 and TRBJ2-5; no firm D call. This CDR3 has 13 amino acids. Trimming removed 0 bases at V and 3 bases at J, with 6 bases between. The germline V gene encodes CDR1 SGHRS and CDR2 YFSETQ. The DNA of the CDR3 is TGCGCCAGCAGCTTGGGCCAGAAAGAGACCCAGTACTTC. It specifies CASSLGQKETQYF.

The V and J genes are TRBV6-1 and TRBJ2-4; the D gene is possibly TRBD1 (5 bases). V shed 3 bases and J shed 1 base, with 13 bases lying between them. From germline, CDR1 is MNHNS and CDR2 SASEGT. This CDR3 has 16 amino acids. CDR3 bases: TGTGCCAGCAGTGACCCAGGGCAAGTGGCCAAAAACATTCAGTACTTC. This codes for CASSDPGQVAKNIQYF.

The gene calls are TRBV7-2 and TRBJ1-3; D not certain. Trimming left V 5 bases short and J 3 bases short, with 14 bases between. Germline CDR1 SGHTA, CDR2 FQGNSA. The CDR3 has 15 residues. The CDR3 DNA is TGTGCCAGCAGCCTAACCTGGGCAGGTGGAAACACCATATATTTT. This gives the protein CASSLTWAGGNTIYF.

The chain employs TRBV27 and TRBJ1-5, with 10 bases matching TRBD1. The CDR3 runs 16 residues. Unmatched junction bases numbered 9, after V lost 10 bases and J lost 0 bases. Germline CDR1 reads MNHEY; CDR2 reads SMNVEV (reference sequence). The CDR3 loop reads CATWDRGLGSNQPQHF. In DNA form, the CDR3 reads TGTGCCACCTGGGACAGGGGTTTAGGTAGCAATCAGCCCCAGCATTTT.

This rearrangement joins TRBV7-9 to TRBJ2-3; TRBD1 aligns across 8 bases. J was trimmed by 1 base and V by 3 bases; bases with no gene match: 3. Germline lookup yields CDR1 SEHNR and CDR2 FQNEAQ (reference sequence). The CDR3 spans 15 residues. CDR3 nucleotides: TGTGCCAGCAGCTTCCAGGGGGCGGGCACAGATACGCAGTATTTT. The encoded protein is CASSFQGAGTDTQYF.

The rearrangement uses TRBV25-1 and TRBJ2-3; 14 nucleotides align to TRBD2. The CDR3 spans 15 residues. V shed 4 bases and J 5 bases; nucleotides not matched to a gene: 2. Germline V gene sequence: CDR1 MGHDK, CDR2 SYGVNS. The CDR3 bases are TGTGCCAGCAGTGCGGGACTAGCGGGAGAAGATACGCAGTATTTT. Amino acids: CASSAGLAGEDTQYF.

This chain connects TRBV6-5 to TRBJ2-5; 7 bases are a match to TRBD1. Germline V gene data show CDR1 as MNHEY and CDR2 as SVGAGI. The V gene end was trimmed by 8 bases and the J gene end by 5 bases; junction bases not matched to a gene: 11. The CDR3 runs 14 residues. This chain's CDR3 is CASSGTVKRETQYF. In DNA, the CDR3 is TGTGCCAGCTCGGGGACAGTCAAGAGGGAGACCCAGTACTTC.

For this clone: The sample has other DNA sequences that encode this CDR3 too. The CDR3 loop is CASSEPGQGYEQYF. The CDR3 DNA sequence: TGTGCCAGCAGTGAACCGGGACAGGGTTACGAGCAGTACTTC. The chain combines TRBV6-1 with TRBJ2-7; 9 bases are a match to TRBD1. With 2 bases clipped from V and 4 bases from J, the junction kept 3 bases outside the gene matches. The CDR3 totals 14 residues. The V gene's germline CDR1 is MNHNS and CDR2 SASEGT.

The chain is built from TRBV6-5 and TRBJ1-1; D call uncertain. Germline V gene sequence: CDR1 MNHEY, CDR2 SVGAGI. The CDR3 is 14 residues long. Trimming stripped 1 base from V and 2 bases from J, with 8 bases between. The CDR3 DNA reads TGTGCCAGCAGTTACTTGTCCCTAAACACTGAAGCTTTCTTT. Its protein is CASSYLSLNTEAFF.

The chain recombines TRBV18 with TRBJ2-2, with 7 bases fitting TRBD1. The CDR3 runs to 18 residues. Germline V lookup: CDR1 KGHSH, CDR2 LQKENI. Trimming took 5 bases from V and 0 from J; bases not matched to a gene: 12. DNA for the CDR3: TGTGCCAGCTCATCCTATCCAAAACAGGGGACGAACACCGGGGAGCTGTTTTTT. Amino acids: CASSSYPKQGTNTGELFF.

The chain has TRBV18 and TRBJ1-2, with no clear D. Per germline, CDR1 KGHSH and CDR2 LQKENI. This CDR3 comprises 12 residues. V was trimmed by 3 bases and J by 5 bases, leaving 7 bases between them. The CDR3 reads CASSPQLYGYTF. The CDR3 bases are TGTGCCAGCTCACCCCAGTTGTATGGCTACACCTTC.

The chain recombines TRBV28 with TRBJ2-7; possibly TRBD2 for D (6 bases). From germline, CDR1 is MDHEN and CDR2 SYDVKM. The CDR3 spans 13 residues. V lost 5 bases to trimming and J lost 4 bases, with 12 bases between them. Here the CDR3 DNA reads TGTGCCAGCAGTCCCGGACGGGAGTACGAGCAGTACTTC. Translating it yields CASSPGREYEQYF.

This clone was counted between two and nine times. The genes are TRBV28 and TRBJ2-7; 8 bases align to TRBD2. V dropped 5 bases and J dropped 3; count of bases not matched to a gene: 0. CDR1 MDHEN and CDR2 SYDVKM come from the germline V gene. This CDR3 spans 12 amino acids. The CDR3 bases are TGTGCCAGCAGTACTAGCGGCTACGAGCAGTACTTC. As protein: CASSTSGYEQYF.

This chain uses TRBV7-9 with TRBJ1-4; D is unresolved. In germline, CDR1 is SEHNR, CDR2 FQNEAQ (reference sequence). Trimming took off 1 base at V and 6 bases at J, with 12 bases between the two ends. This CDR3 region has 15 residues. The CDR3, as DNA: TGTGCCAGCAGCTTAGATAACAAAAATTATGAAAAACTGTTTTTT. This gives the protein CASSLDNKNYEKLFF.

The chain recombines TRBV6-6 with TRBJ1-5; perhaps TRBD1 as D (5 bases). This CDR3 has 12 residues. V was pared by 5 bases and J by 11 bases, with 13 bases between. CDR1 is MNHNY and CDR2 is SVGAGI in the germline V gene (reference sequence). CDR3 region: CASSSPGGTQHF. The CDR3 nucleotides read TGTGCCAGCAGTAGCCCGGGGGGAACCCAGCATTTT.

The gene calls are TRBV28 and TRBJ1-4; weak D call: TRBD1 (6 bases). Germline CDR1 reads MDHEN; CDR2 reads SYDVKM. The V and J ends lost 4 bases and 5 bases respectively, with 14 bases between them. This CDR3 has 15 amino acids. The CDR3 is CASSSTQGWNEKLFF. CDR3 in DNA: TGTGCCAGCAGTTCCACACAGGGTTGGAATGAAAAACTGTTTTTT.

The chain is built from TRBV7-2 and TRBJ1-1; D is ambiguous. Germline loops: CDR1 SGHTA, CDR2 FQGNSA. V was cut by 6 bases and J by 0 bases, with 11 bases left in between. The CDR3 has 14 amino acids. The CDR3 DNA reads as TGTGCCAGCAGATTTGCAGGAATGAACACTGAAGCTTTCTTT. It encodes CASRFAGMNTEAFF.

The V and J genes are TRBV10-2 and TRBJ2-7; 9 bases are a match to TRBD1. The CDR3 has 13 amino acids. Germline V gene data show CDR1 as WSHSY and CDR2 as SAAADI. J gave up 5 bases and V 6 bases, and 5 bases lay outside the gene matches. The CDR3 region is CASRDRGRNEQYF. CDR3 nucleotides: TGCGCCAGCAGGGACAGGGGAAGAAACGAGCAGTACTTC.

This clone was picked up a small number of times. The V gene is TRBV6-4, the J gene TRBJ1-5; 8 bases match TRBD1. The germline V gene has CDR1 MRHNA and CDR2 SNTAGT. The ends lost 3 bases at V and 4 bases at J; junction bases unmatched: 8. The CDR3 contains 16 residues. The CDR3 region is CASSEDGQGNNQPQHF. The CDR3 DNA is TGTGCCAGCAGTGAAGATGGACAGGGTAATAATCAGCCCCAGCATTTT.

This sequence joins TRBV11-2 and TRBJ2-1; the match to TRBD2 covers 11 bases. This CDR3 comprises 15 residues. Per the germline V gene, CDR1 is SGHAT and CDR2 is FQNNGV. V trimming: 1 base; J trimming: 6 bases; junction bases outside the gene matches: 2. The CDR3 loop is CASSLVAGGSNEQFF. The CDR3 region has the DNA TGTGCCAGCAGCTTAGTAGCGGGGGGGTCCAATGAGCAGTTCTTC.

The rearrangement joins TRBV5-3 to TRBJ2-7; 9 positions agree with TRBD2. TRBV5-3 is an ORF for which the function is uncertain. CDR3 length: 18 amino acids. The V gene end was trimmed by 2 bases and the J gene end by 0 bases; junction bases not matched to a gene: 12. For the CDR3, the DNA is TGTGCCAGAAGCTTCGGGGGTGGGCTAGCGGGGTTCTCCTACGAGCAGTACTTC. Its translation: CARSFGGGLAGFSYEQYF.

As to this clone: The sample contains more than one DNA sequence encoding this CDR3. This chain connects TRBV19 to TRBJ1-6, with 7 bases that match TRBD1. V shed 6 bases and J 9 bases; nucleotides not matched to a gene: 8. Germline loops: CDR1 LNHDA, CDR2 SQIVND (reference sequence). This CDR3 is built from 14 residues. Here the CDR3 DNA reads TGTGCCAGTAGCACCAGACAGGGAACTTCACCCCTCCACTTT. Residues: CASSTRQGTSPLHF.

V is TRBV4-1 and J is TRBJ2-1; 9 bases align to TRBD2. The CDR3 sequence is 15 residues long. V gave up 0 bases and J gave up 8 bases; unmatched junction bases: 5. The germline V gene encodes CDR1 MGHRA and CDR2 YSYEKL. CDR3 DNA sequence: TGCGCCAGCAGCCAAGAGGCTAGCGGGATAGATGAGCAGTTCTTC. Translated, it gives CASSQEASGIDEQFF.

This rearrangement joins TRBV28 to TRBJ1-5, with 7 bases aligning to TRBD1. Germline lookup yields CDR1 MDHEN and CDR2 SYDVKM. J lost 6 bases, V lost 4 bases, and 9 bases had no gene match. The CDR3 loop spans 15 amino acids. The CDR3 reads CASSSRTGIVQPQHF. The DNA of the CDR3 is TGTGCCAGCAGTTCCCGGACAGGAATCGTTCAGCCCCAGCATTTT.

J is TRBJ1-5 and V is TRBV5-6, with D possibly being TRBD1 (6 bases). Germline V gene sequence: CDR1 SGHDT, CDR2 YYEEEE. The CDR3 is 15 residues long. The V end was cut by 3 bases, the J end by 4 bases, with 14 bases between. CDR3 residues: CASSYMDSLNQPQHF. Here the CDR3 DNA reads TGTGCCAGCAGCTATATGGACAGTCTAAATCAGCCCCAGCATTTT.

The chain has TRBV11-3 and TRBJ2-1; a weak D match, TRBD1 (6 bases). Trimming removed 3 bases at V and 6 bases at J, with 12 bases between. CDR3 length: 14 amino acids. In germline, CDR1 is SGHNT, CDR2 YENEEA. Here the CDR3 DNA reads TGTGCCAGCAGCTTTCAAAGGGGGAGCAATGAGCAGTTCTTC. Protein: CASSFQRGSNEQFF.

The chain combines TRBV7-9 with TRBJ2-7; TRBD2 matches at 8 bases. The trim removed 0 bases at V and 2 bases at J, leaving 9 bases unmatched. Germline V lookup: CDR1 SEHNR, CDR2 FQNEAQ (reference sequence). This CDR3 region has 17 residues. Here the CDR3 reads CASSLAVGGVSPYEQYF. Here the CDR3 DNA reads TGTGCCAGCAGCTTAGCCGTCGGGGGGGTCTCTCCCTACGAGCAGTACTTC.